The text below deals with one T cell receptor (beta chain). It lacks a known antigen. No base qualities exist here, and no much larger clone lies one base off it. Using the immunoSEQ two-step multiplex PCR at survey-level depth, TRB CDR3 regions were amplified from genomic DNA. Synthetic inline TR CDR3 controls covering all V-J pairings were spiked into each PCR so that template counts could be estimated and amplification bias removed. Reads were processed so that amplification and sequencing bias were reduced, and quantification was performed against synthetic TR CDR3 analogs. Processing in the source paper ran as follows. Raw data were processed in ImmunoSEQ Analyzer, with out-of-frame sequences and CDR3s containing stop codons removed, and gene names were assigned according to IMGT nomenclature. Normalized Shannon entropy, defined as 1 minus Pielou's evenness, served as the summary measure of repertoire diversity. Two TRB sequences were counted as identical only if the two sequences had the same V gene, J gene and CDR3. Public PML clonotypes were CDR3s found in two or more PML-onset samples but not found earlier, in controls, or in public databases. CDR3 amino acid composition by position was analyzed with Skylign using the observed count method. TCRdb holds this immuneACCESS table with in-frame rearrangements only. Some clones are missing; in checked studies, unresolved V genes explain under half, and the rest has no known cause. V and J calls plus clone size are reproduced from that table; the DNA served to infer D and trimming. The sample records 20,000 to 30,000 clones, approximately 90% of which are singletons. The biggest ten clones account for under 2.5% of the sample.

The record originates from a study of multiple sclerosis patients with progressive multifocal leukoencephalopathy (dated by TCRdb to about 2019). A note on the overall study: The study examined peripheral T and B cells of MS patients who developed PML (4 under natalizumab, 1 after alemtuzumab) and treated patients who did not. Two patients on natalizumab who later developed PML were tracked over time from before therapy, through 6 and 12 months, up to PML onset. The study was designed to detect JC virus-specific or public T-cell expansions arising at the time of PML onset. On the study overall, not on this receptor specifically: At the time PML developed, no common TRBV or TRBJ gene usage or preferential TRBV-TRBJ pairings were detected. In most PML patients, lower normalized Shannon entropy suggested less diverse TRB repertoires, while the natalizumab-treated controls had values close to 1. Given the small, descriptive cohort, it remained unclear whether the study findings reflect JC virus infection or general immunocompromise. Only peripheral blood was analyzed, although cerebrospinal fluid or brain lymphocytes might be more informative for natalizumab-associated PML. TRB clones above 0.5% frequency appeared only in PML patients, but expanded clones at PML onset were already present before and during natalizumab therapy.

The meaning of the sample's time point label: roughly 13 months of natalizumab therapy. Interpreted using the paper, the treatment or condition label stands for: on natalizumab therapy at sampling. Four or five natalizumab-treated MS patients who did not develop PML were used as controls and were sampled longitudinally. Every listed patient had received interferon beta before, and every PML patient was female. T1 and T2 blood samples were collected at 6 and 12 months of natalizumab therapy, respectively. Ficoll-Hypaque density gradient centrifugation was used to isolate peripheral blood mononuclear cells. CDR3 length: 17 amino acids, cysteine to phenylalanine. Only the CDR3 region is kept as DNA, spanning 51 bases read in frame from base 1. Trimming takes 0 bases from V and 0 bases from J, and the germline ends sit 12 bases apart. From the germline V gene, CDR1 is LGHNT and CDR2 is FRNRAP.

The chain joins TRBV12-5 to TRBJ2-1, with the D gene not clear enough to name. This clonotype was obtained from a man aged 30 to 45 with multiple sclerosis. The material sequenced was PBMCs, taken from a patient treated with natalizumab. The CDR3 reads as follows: CASGLVQWAYSYNEQFF. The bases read TGTGCTAGTGGTTTGGTACAGTGGGCTTACTCCTACAATGAGCAGTTCTTC.